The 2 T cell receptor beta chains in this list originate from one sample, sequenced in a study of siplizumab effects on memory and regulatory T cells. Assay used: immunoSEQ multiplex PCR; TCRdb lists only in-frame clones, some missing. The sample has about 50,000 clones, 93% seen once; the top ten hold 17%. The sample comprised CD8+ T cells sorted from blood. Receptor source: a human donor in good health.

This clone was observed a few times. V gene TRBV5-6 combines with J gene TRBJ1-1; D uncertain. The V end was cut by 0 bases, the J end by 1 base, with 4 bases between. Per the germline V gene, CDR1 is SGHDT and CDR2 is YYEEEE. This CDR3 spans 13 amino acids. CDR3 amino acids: CASSLGENTEAFF. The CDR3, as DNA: TGTGCCAGCAGCTTGGGAGAGAACACTGAAGCTTTCTTT.

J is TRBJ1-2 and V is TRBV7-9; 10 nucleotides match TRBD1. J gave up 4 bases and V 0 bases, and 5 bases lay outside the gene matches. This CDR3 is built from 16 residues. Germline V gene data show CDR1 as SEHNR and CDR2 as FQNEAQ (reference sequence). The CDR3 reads CASSLAPGQGTYGYTF. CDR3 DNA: TGTGCCAGCAGCTTAGCGCCGGGACAGGGGACCTATGGCTACACCTTC. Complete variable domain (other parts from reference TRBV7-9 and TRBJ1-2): DTGVSQNPRHKITKRGQNVTFRCDPISEHNRLYWYRQTLGQGPEFLTYFQNEAQLEKSRLLSDRFSAERPKGSFSTLEIQRTEQGDSAMYLCASSLAPGQGTYGYTFGSGTRLTVV.